The source of this TCR beta chain is a study of OX40 agonist ivuxolimab in advanced cancers. Study-wide background: Intravenous ivuxolimab at 0.01 to 10 mg/kg was given to patients every 2 weeks. Study results and caveats: People who partly responded at 0.1-3.0 mg/kg had some of the least clonal expansion seen.

Generated by immunoSEQ multiplex PCR, the TCRdb table keeps only in-frame clones and is missing some. The repertoire holds roughly 53,000 clones, approximately 80% seen once, with around an eighth in the top ten. Patients were excluded for autoimmune disease history or systemic immunosuppression. Blood draws occurred at baseline, cycle 4 day 1, and cycle 7 day 1. The V segment lost 5 bases and the J segment 0 bases; nucleotides outside the gene matches: 3. This CDR3 comprises 15 residues. Germline assignment: CDR1 SGHTA and CDR2 FQGNSA. Notes on this clone: Its antigen is not identified.

This specimen was CD4+ or CD8+ T cells sorted from blood, taken in a trial of the OX40 agonist ivuxolimab. This receptor was obtained from an adult with an advanced solid tumor such as melanoma, head and neck, liver or kidney cancer. The J gene is TRBJ2-4, the V gene TRBV7-2; the match to TRBD1 covers 8 bases. CDR3 coding DNA: TGTGCCAGCAGCCAGGACAGGGAAGCCAAAAACATTCAGTACTTC. Translated: CASSQDREAKNIQYF. Supplemented by reference TRBV7-2 and TRBJ2-4, the full variable domain reads GAGVSQSPSNKVTEKGKDVELRCDPISGHTALYWYRQSLGQGLEFLIYFQGNSAPDKSGLPSDRFSAERTGGSVSTLTIQRTQQEDSAVYLCASSQDREAKNIQYFGAGTRLSVL.